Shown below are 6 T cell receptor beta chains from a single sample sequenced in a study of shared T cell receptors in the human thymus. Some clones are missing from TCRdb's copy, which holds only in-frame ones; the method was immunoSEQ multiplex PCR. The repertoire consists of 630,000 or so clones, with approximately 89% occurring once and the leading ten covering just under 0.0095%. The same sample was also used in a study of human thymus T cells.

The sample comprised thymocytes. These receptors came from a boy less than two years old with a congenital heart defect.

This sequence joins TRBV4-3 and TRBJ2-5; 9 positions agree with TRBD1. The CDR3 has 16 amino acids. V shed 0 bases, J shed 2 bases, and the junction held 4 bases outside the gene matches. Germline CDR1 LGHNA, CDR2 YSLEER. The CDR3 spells CASSQEAGQGQETQYF. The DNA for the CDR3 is TGCGCCAGCAGCCAAGAAGCGGGACAGGGACAAGAGACCCAGTACTTC.

The CDR3 DNA reads as TGTGCCAGCAGCTTAGAAGTGAGCGCTGGAAACACCATATATTTT. Translation: CASSLEVSAGNTIYF. The chain couples TRBV7-8 to TRBJ1-3; the D is unclear. The V end lost 1 base, the J end lost 2 bases, and 9 bases lay between the germline ends. The CDR3 spans 15 residues. Germline CDR1 is SGHVS and CDR2 is FQNEAQ.

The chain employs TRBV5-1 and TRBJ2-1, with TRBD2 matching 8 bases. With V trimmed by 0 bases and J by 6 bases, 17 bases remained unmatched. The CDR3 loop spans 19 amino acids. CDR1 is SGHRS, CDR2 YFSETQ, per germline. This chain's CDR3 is CASSLARFPGLVRLNEQFF. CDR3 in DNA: TGCGCCAGCAGCTTGGCTAGATTTCCGGGACTAGTAAGGCTCAATGAGCAGTTCTTC.

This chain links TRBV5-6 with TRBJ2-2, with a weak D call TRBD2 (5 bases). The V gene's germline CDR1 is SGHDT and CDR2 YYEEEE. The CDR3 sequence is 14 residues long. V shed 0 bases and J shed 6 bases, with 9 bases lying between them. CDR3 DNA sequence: TGTGCCAGCAGCTTGGCCCGGAGGCCCGGGGAGCTGTTTTTT. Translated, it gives CASSLARRPGELFF.

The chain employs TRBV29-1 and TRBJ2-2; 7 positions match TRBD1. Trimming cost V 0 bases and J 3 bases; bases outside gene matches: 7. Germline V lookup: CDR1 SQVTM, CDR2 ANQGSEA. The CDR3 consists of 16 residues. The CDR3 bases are TGCAGCGTTGAAGAGGGGGACAGAGGGGACACCGGGGAGCTGTTTTTT. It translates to CSVEEGDRGDTGELFF.

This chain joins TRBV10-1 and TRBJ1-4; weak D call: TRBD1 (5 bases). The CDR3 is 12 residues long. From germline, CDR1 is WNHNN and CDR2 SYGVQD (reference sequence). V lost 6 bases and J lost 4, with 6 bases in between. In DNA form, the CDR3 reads TGCGCCAGCAGCGACAGTAATGAAAAACTGTTTTTT. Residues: CASSDSNEKLFF.